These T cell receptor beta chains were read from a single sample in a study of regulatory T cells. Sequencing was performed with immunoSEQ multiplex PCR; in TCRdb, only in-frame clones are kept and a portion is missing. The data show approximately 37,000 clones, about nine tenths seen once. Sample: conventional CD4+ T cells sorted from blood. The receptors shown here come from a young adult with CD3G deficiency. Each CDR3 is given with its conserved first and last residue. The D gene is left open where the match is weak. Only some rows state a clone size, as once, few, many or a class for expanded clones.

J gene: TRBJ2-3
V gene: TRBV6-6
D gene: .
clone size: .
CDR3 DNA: TGTGCCAGCAGCATGGCCAGGGCCGATACGCAGTATTTT
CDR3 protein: CASSMARADTQYF

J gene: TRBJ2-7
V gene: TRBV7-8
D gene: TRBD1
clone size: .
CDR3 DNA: TGTGCCAGCAGCTTAGTCCCTCCACAGGGGTTTCCCTACGAGCAGTACTTC
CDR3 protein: CASSLVPPQGFPYEQYF

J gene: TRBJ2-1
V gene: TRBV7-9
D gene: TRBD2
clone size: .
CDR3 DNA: TGTGCCAGCAGTCGGGGACGGGAGGTTTACAATGAGCAGTTCTTC
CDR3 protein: CASSRGREVYNEQFF

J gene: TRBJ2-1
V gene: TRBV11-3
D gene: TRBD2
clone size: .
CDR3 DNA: TGTGCCAGCAGCAGACGATTTAGCGGGAGGGTTGTCAATGAGCAGTTCTTC
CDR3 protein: CASSRRFSGRVVNEQFF

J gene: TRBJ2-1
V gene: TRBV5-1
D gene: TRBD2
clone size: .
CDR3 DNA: TGCGCCAGCAGGACTAGCGGTAATTACAATGAGCAGTTCTTC
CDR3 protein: CASRTSGNYNEQFF

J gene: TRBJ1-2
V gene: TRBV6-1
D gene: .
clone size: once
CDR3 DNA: TGTGCCAGCAGTGAAATATCGAACAGGGACTATGGCTACACCTTC
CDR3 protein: CASSEISNRDYGYTF

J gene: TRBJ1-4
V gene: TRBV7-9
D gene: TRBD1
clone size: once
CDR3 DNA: TGTGCCAGCAGCTACTCGGACAGGGATGATGAAAAACTGTTTTTT
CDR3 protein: CASSYSDRDDEKLFF

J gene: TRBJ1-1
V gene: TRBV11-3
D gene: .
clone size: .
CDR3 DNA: TGTGCCAGCAGCTTAGGGGGGGCCGTGAACACTGAAGCTTTCTTT
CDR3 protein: CASSLGGAVNTEAFF

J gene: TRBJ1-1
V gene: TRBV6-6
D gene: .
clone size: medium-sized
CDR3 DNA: TGTGCCAGCAGTTACTTTGGCGGTGAAGCTTTCTTT
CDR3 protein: CASSYFGGEAFF

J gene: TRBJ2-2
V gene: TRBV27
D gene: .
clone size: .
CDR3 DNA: TGTGCCAGCAGTTTAGTACATAACACCGGGGAGCTGTTTTTT
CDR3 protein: CASSLVHNTGELFF

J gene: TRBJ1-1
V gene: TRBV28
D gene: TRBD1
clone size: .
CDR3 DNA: TGTGCCAGCAGTCGGACAGGGGGCAGAACTGAAGCTTTCTTT
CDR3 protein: CASSRTGGRTEAFF

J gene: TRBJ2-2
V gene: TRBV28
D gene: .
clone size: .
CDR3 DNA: TGTGCCAGCAGTAGGCGAACGCTCAGGGGCACCGGGGAGCTGTTTTTT
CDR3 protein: CASSRRTLRGTGELFF

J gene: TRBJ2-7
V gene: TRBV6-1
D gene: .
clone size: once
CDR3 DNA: TGTGCCAGCAGCCTCCTTAGGGCCTACGAGCAGTACTTC
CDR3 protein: CASSLLRAYEQYF

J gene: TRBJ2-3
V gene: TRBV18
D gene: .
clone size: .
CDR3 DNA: TGTGCCAGCTCACCGGTCGGAGCCCGCACAGATACGCAGTATTTT
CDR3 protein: CASSPVGARTDTQYF

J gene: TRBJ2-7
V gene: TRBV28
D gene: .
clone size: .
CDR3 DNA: TGTGCCACTCAAGGGTTCTACGAGCAGTACTTC
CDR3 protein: CATQGFYEQYF

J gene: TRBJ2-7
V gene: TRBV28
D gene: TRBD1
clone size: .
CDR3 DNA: TGTGCCAGCAGTGCGTCGGGACAGGGGGTAACCTACGAGCAGTACTTC
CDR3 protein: CASSASGQGVTYEQYF

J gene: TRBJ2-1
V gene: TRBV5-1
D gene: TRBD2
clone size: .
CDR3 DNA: TGCGCCAGCAGCTTCTCAGCGGGAGGGCCAAAGGTCAATGAGCAGTTCTTC
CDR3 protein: CASSFSAGGPKVNEQFF

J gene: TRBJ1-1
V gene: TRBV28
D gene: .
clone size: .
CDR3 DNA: TGTGCCAGCAGTGTCCCCGGGCCTTACACTGAAGCTTTCTTT
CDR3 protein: CASSVPGPYTEAFF

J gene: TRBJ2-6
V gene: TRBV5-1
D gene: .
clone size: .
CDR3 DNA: TGCGCCAGCAGCCCCTCAGGAGATCCCCTCTCTGGGGCCAACGTCCTGACTTTC
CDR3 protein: CASSPSGDPLSGANVLTF

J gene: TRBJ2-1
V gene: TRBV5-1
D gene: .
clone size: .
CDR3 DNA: TGCGCCAGCAGCTTGCAGGCCAGAACTTCCAATGAGCAGTTCTTC
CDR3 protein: CASSLQARTSNEQFF

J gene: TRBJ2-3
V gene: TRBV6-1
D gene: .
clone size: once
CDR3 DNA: TGTGCCAGCAACCGAAGGGTGGGATTCACAGATACGCAGTATTTT
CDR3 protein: CASNRRVGFTDTQYF

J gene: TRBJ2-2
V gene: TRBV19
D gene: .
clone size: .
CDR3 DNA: TGTGCCAGTAGTATCTACGGAACAACGAACACCGGGGAGCTGTTTTTT
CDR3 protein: CASSIYGTTNTGELFF

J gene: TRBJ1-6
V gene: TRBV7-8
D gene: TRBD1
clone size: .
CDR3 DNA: TGTGCCAGCAGCTTAAACCAGGGGGGGATTTCACCCCTCCACTTT
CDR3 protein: CASSLNQGGISPLHF

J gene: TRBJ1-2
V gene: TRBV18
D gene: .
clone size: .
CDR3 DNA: TGTGCCAGCTCATACGGACAGCAACGGGGCTATGGCTACACCTTC
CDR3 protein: CASSYGQQRGYGYTF

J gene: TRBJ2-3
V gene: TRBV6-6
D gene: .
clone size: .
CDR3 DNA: TGTGCCAGCAGTAACGGGGGCCCCGGTACGCAGTATTTT
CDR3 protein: CASSNGGPGTQYF

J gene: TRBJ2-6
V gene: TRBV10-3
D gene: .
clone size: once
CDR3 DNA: TGTGCCACATCGGGGGTTGGGATTGGAGGGGCCAACGTCCTGACTTTC
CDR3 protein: CATSGVGIGGANVLTF

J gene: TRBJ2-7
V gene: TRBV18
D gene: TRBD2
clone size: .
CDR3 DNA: TGTGCCAGCCGATCCACTAGCGGACCCTACGAGCAGTACTTC
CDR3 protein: CASRSTSGPYEQYF